These T cell receptor beta chains were read from a single sample in a study of long-term antiretroviral therapy in people with HIV. Here immunoSEQ multiplex PCR was the method, and the copy in TCRdb shows in-frame clones only, minus some. This table has some 21,000 clones, 65% to 85% appearing once. Specimen: unsorted PBMCs, collected about 1.8 years before starting antiretroviral therapy. These receptors originate from a woman in her thirties or forties with HIV. Both conserved end residues are part of each CDR3. Each record gives: clone size, D gene, V gene, J gene, CDR3 protein, CDR3 DNA. The D gene is left open where the match is weak. Clone size is stated in some rows and not others, as once, few, many or a class when expanded.

NA,TRBD1,TRBV6-5,TRBJ1-2,CASRLTGGNYGYTF,TGTGCCAGCAGGTTGACAGGGGGTAACTATGGCTACACCTTC
NA,NA,TRBV7-2,TRBJ2-7,CASSKQRSAGEQYF,TGTGCCAGCAGTAAGCAAAGGTCCGCCGGGGAGCAGTACTTC
NA,TRBD2,TRBV30,TRBJ2-3,CAWSALRGGWADTQYF,TGTGCCTGGAGTGCATTGCGGGGGGGCTGGGCAGATACGCAGTATTTT
NA,NA,TRBV7-6,TRBJ2-7,CASSPRGNPAYEQYF,TGTGCCAGCAGCCCTCGCGGGAACCCCGCCTACGAGCAGTACTTC
NA,TRBD1,TRBV5-1,TRBJ2-1,CASSSTGFNEQFF,TGCGCCAGCAGTTCGACAGGGTTCAATGAGCAGTTCTTC
NA,NA,TRBV10-3,TRBJ1-1,CATLQNINTEAFF,TGTGCCACCCTGCAGAATATCAACACTGAAGCTTTCTTT
NA,NA,TRBV4-1,TRBJ2-2,CASGSTNTGELFF,TGCGCCAGCGGGTCAACGAACACCGGGGAGCTGTTTTTT
NA,NA,TRBV14,TRBJ2-7,CASSQGSYYEQYF,TGTGCCAGCAGCCAAGGGTCCTACTACGAGCAGTACTTC
NA,NA,TRBV11-3,TRBJ2-3,CASSLNPPWSGTDTQYF,TGTGCCAGCAGCTTAAATCCACCTTGGTCCGGCACAGATACGCAGTATTTT
few,NA,TRBV4-2,TRBJ1-6,CASSPPGVGSPLHF,TGTGCCAGCAGCCCCCCCGGGGTGGGTTCACCCCTCCACTTT
NA,NA,TRBV5-6,TRBJ2-7,CASSLVSYEQYF,TGTGCCAGCAGCTTGGTCTCCTACGAGCAGTACTTC
medium-sized,TRBD1,TRBV7-9,TRBJ1-5,CASSSQGFGQPQHF,TGTGCCAGCAGCTCACAGGGGTTCGGTCAGCCCCAGCATTTT
NA,NA,TRBV18,TRBJ1-5,CASSPSEGWQPQHF,TGTGCCAGCTCACCGTCGGAAGGGTGGCAGCCCCAGCATTTT
NA,TRBD1,TRBV7-9,TRBJ1-1,CASSLGGDREAFF,TGTGCCAGCAGCTTAGGAGGGGACAGAGAAGCTTTCTTT
NA,TRBD2,TRBV7-6,TRBJ2-1,CASSLTTSSISEQFF,TGTGCCAGCAGCCTTACGACTAGCTCCATAAGTGAGCAGTTCTTC
NA,NA,TRBV7-9,TRBJ2-3,CASSLARPSTDTQYF,TGTGCCAGCAGCCTGGCCCGACCTAGCACAGATACGCAGTATTTT
NA,NA,TRBV29-1,TRBJ2-7,CSVEGGWSSYEQYF,TGCAGCGTTGAAGGGGGCTGGAGCTCCTACGAGCAGTACTTC
few,TRBD1,TRBV7-2,TRBJ1-6,CASSSQPGTGNSPLHF,TGTGCCAGCAGCTCTCAACCCGGGACAGGGAATTCACCCCTCCACTTT
NA,NA,TRBV27,TRBJ1-1,CASSFRRYTEAFF,TGTGCCAGCAGTTTCAGAAGGTACACTGAAGCTTTCTTT
NA,NA,TRBV10-3,TRBJ1-2,CAISEARGAASVGYTF,TGTGCCATCAGTGAGGCGAGAGGGGCCGCCAGTGTTGGCTACACCTTC
once,NA,TRBV11-2,TRBJ1-1,CASSLTRGNFEAFF,TGTGCCAGCAGCTTAACGAGAGGGAACTTTGAAGCTTTCTTT
once,NA,TRBV6-6,TRBJ2-2,CASSYRAGSPAELFF,TGTGCCAGCAGTTACAGGGCAGGGTCCCCGGCGGAGCTGTTTTTT
once,NA,TRBV19,TRBJ2-1,CASSRGVNNEQFF,TGTGCCAGTAGTAGGGGAGTGAACAATGAGCAGTTCTTC
NA,TRBD1,TRBV5-5,TRBJ1-6,CASSLGQGHSPLHF,TGTGCCAGCAGCTTGGGACAGGGGCATTCACCCCTCCACTTT
NA,NA,TRBV7-8,TRBJ1-2,CASSPGTTGGYTF,TGTGCCAGCAGCCCTGGGACAACGGGCGGCTACACCTTC
few,TRBD2,TRBV5-5,TRBJ2-1,CASSITSGTGNEQFF,TGTGCCAGCAGCATTACTAGCGGGACGGGGAATGAGCAGTTCTTC
NA,NA,TRBV30,TRBJ2-7,CAWSGRHYEQYF,TGTGCCTGGTCGGGACGGCACTACGAGCAGTACTTC
NA,TRBD1,TRBV10-3,TRBJ2-7,CAISGQGSIEQYF,TGTGCCATCAGCGGACAGGGATCCATCGAGCAGTACTTC
NA,TRBD2,TRBV7-9,TRBJ2-5,CASSPVAGEETQYF,TGTGCCAGCAGCCCTGTCGCGGGAGAAGAGACCCAGTACTTC
NA,NA,TRBV30,TRBJ2-1,CAWTRRGSYNEQFF,TGTGCCTGGACTAGAAGGGGCTCCTACAATGAGCAGTTCTTC
NA,TRBD1,TRBV5-1,TRBJ1-2,CASTTTGHGYTF,TGCGCCAGCACGACGACAGGGCATGGCTACACCTTC
NA,NA,TRBV5-1,TRBJ2-2,CASSPPGQGDTGELFF,TGCGCCAGCAGCCCCCCGGGGCAGGGAGACACCGGGGAGCTGTTTTTT
NA,NA,TRBV4-1,TRBJ2-7,CASSQDDLGRYEQYF,TGCGCCAGCAGCCAAGATGACTTGGGGAGGTACGAGCAGTACTTC
NA,TRBD1,TRBV10-3,TRBJ1-1,CAISEVGQGVLNTEAFF,TGTGCCATCAGTGAAGTTGGACAGGGGGTCTTGAACACTGAAGCTTTCTTT
NA,NA,TRBV2,TRBJ2-3,CASSWGRGPDTQYF,TGTGCCAGCAGTTGGGGGAGAGGGCCAGATACGCAGTATTTT
NA,TRBD2,TRBV10-3,TRBJ2-3,CAIKGRGGGLSTDTQYF,TGTGCCATCAAAGGGCGCGGGGGTGGGCTCAGCACAGATACGCAGTATTTT
NA,NA,TRBV6-6,TRBJ2-7,CASSYNYEQYF,TGTGCCAGCAGTTACAACTACGAGCAGTACTTC
NA,NA,TRBV2,TRBJ2-5,CASSGVPRGTQYF,TGTGCCAGCAGTGGCGTCCCCAGGGGGACCCAGTACTTC
NA,TRBD1,TRBV4-1,TRBJ1-1,CASSAGGGYRDRGHTEAFF,TGCGCCAGCAGCGCTGGAGGGGGTTACCGGGACAGGGGGCACACTGAAGCTTTCTTT
NA,NA,TRBV10-3,TRBJ2-1,CAITPSLGNEQFF,TGTGCCATCACCCCGTCCCTCGGGAATGAGCAGTTCTTC
NA,NA,TRBV5-1,TRBJ1-1,CASSFTGLGNTEAFF,TGCGCCAGCAGCTTTACAGGGCTCGGGAACACTGAAGCTTTCTTT
medium-sized,NA,TRBV5-6,TRBJ2-7,CASSLNLGWGSYEQYF,TGTGCCAGCAGCTTGAATCTCGGCTGGGGCTCCTACGAGCAGTACTTC
NA,TRBD1,TRBV7-9,TRBJ1-1,CASSLTGGGTEAFF,TGTGCCAGCAGCCTAACAGGGGGGGGAACTGAAGCTTTCTTT
NA,TRBD2,TRBV5-3,TRBJ2-1,CARSLPAGGGDEQFF,TGTGCCAGAAGCTTGCCAGCGGGAGGGGGCGATGAGCAGTTCTTC
NA,TRBD1,TRBV5-1,TRBJ1-2,CASSLDGQGYGYTF,TGCGCCAGCAGCTTGGATGGACAGGGCTATGGCTACACCTTC
NA,NA,TRBV4-2,TRBJ2-1,CASSQDSPGTGSYNEQFF,TGTGCCAGCAGCCAAGATTCACCGGGGACGGGATCCTACAATGAGCAGTTCTTC
medium-sized,NA,TRBV5-4,TRBJ2-7,CASSLGTTPGYEQYF,TGTGCCAGCAGCTTGGGGACGACTCCGGGCTACGAGCAGTACTTC
NA,NA,TRBV6-6,TRBJ2-1,CASSYSGGYNEQFF,TGTGCCAGCAGTTATTCCGGGGGCTACAATGAGCAGTTCTTC
NA,NA,TRBV7-9,TRBJ2-1,CASSLGVNEQFF,TGTGCCAGCAGCTTAGGCGTAAATGAGCAGTTCTTC
NA,TRBD2,TRBV5-1,TRBJ2-5,CASSLTSSGAQETQYF,TGCGCCAGCAGCTTGACGTCTAGCGGAGCCCAAGAGACCCAGTACTTC
NA,NA,TRBV7-9,TRBJ1-6,CASRTAGSPLHF,TGTGCCAGCAGAACCGCGGGGTCACCCCTCCACTTT
few,TRBD1,TRBV14,TRBJ2-7,CASSQEGWDRKYEQYF,TGTGCCAGCAGCCAAGAAGGGTGGGACAGAAAATACGAGCAGTACTTC
NA,TRBD2,TRBV7-2,TRBJ2-7,CASSFRTSGYEQYF,TGTGCCAGCAGCTTTAGGACTAGCGGATACGAGCAGTACTTC
NA,NA,TRBV5-1,TRBJ1-4,CASSHLELGRNEKLFF,TGCGCCAGCAGCCACCTGGAACTCGGGCGAAATGAAAAACTGTTTTTT
few,NA,TRBV5-4,TRBJ1-2,CASSSQGRGYTF,TGTGCCAGCAGCTCACAGGGTAGAGGCTACACCTTC
NA,TRBD1,TRBV6-5,TRBJ1-2,CASSYSRQGGNGGYTF,TGTGCCAGCAGTTACAGTCGACAGGGGGGGAATGGTGGCTACACCTTC
NA,NA,TRBV15,TRBJ1-2,CATSRGAGNGYGYTF,TGTGCCACCAGCAGAGGGGCAGGGAACGGTTATGGCTACACCTTC
NA,NA,TRBV19,TRBJ2-7,CASSMEHRYEQYF,TGTGCCAGTAGTATGGAGCATCGATACGAGCAGTACTTC
NA,NA,TRBV27,TRBJ2-7,CASSLTGGLSYEQYF,TGTGCCAGCAGTTTAACGGGGGGCCTTTCCTACGAGCAGTACTTC
NA,NA,TRBV29-1,TRBJ2-3,CSVNSGHTDTQYF,TGCAGCGTTAATTCCGGGCATACAGATACGCAGTATTTT